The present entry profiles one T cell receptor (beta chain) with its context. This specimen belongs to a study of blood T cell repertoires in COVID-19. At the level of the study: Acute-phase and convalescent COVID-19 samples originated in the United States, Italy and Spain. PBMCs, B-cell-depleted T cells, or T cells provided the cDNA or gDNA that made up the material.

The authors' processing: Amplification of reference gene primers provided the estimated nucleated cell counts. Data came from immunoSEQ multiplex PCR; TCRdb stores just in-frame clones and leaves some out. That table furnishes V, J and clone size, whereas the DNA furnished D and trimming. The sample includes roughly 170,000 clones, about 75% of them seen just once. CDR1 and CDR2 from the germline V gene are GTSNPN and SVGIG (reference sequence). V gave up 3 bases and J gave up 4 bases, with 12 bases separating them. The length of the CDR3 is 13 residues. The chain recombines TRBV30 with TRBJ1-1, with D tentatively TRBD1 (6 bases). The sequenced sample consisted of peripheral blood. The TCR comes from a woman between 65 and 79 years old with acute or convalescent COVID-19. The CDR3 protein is CAWRLQGPTEAFF. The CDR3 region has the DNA TGTGCCTGGAGGCTACAGGGCCCCACTGAAGCTTTCTTT.